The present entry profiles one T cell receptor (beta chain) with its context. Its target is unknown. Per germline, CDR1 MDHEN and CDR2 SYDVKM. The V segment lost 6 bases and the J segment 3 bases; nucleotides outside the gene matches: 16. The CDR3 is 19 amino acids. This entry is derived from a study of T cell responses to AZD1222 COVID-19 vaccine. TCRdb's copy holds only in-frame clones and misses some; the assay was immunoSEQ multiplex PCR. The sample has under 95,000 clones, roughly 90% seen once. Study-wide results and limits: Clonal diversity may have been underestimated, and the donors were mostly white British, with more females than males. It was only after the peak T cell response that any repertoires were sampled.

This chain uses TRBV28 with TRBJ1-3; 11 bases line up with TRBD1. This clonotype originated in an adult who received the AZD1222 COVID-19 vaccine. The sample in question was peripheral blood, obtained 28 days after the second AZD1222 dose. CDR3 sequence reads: CASSSPGTGGAFSGNTIYF. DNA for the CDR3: TGTGCCAGCAGCTCACCCGGGACAGGGGGAGCTTTTAGTGGAAACACCATATATTTT.